This T cell receptor beta chain emerged from a study of neurological immune-mediated disorders. CDR1 and CDR2 from the germline V gene are SGHRS and YFSETQ. Trimming removed 7 bases at V and 4 bases at J, with 15 bases between. This CDR3 is 14 amino acids long. This clonotype was seen ten or more times. Its cognate antigen is unknown. Every sequencing run generated over 160 million TCR-beta sequences from 15-18 subjects. MiXCR was run by TCRdb on the 5' RACE reads, yielding one entry per CDR3 protein. This table has about 62,000 distinct CDR3 sequences, around 3.8% appearing once. Whole-study findings and limits: Association with the multiple sclerosis repertoire cluster was not found for any clinical or MRI feature. When the repertoires were sorted by phylogenetic grouping, those of 18 of 34 multiple sclerosis patients ended up in one related-CDR3 cluster, a possible signature.

V usage is TRBV5-1 and J usage is TRBJ2-1; D possibly corresponds to TRBD1 (6 bases). Sample: PBMCs. This clonotype was obtained from a woman aged 45-65 years with multiple sclerosis. CDR3 DNA: TGCGCCAGCGCTAATGGGGGCGGATACAATGAGCAGTTCTTC. Amino acids: CASANGGGYNEQFF.